This note documents a single T cell receptor (beta chain) sequence. Its antigen is currently unknown. CDR1 and CDR2 from the germline V gene are LNHDA and SQIVND (reference sequence). The CDR3 covers 16 residues. Trimming took 5 bases from V and 1 from J, leaving 17 bases between them. This specimen comes from a study of shared clonotypes between healthy human individuals. Data came from immunoSEQ multiplex PCR; TCRdb stores just in-frame clones and leaves some out. The sample gives 2 million to 2.5 million clones, approximately 94% of which show up once; around 0.4% is in the top ten. General study findings and limits: Of the naive CD4 clonotypes, roughly 5% were shared across several donors.

This receptor was identified in a man between 18 and 29 years old in good health. Some clones in this sample may be carry-over from other donors' samples. The rearrangement uses TRBV19 and TRBJ1-2; possibly TRBD1 for D (5 bases). What was sequenced was naive CD4+ T cells from PBMCs. Documented subset: CD45RA+ positively selected. CDR3 region: CASSPGRSSYNYGYTF. As DNA, the CDR3 is TGTGCCAGTAGTCCAGGGAGAAGCTCTTATAACTATGGCTACACCTTC.